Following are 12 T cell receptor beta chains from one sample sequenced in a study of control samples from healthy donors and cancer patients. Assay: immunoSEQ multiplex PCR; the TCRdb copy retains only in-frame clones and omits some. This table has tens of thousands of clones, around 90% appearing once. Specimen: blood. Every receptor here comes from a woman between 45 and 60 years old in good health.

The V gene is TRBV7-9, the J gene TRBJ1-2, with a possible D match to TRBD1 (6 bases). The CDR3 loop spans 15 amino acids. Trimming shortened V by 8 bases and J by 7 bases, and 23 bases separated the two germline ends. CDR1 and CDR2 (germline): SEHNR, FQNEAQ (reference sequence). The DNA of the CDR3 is TGTGCCAGCCCTATTGGATCCAGGGACATAGGTGGCTACACCTTC. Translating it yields CASPIGSRDIGGYTF.

CDR3 nucleotides: TGTGCCAGTCGGACGTACAATGAGCAGTTCTTC. As protein: CASRTYNEQFF. V is TRBV5-4 and J is TRBJ2-1, with unresolved D. Per germline, CDR1 SGHNT and CDR2 YYREEE (reference sequence). CDR3 size: 11 residues. The germline V and J ends were trimmed by 8 bases and 4 bases, with 7 bases remaining between them. Variable domain in full (rest from reference TRBV5-4 and TRBJ2-1): ETGVTQSPTHLIKTRGQQVTLRCSSQSGHNTVSWYQQALGQGPQFIFQYYREEENGRGNFPPRFSGLQFPNYSSELNVNALELDDSALYLCASRTYNEQFFGPGTRLTVL.

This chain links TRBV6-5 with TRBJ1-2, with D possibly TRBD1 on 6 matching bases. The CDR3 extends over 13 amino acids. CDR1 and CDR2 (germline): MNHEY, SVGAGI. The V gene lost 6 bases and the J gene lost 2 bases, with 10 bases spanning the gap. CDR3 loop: CASSRDINYGYTF. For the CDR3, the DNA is TGTGCCAGCAGCCGGGACATCAACTATGGCTACACCTTC.

DNA for the CDR3: TGTGCCTGGAATGGCGACAGCGGGACCTACGAGCAGTACTTC. This translates into CAWNGDSGTYEQYF. This chain uses TRBV30 with TRBJ2-7; TRBD2 agrees at 7 bases. The CDR3 is made up of 14 amino acids. J was trimmed by 2 bases and V by 4 bases; bases with no gene match: 8. Germline V gives CDR1 GTSNPN, CDR2 SVGIG (reference sequence).

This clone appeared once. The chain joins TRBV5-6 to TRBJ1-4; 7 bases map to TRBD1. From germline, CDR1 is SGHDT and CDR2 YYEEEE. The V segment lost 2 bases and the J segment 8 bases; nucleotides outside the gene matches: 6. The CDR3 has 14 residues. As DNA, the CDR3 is TGTGCCAGCAGCTTCGACAGGGTGAGGGAAAAACTGTTTTTT. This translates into CASSFDRVREKLFF. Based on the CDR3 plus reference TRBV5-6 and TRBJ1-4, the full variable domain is DAGVTQSPTHLIKTRGQQVTLRCSPKSGHDTVSWYQQALGQGPQFIFQYYEEEERQRGNFPDRFSGHQFPNYSSELNVNALLLGDSALYLCASSFDRVREKLFFGSGTQLSVL.

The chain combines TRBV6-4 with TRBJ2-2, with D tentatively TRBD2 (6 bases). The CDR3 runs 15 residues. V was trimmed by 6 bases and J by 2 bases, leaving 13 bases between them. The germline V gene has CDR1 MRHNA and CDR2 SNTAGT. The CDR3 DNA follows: TGTGCCAGCAGCAGGACTAACCTTAACACCGGGGAGCTGTTTTTT. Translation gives CASSRTNLNTGELFF.

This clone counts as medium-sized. The CDR3: CASSLAETSQRGYTF. CDR3 DNA sequence: TGTGCCAGCAGCTTAGCGGAGACCAGTCAGCGTGGCTACACCTTC. The chain has TRBV7-2 and TRBJ1-2; D gene unclear. V was pared by 0 bases and J by 7 bases, with 15 bases between. Germline V gene data show CDR1 as SGHTA and CDR2 as FQGNSA. The CDR3 length is 15 residues.

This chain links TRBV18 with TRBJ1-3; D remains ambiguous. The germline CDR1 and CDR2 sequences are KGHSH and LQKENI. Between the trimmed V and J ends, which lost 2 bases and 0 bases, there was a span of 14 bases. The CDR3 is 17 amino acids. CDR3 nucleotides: TGTGCCAGCTCACCATCACGTCCGGAGTACTCTGGAAACACCATATATTTT. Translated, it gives CASSPSRPEYSGNTIYF.

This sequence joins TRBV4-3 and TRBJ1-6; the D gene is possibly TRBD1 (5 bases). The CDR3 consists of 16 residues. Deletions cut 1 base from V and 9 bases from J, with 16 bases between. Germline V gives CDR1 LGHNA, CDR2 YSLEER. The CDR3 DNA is TGCGCCAGCAGCCAAGCCAGGGAACGTGTACTTTCACCCCTCCACTTT. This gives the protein CASSQARERVLSPLHF.

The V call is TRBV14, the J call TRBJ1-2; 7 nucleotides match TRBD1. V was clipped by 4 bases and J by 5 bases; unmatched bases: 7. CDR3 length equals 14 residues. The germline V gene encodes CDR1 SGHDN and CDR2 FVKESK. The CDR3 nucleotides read TGTGCCAGCAGCCGTCTTCGGGACAGTTATGGCTACACCTTC. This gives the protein CASSRLRDSYGYTF.

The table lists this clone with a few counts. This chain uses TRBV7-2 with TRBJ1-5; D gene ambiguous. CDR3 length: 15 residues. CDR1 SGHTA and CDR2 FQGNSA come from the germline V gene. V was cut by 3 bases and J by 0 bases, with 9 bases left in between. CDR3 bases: TGTGCCAGCAGCTTGGGCGGTGATAGCAATCAGCCCCAGCATTTT. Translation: CASSLGGDSNQPQHF.

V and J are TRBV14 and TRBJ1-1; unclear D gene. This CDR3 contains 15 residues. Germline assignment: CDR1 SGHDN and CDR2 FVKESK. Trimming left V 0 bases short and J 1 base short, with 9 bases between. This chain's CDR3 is CASSQDVVRNTEAFF. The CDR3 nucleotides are TGTGCCAGCAGCCAAGATGTGGTCAGGAACACTGAAGCTTTCTTT.